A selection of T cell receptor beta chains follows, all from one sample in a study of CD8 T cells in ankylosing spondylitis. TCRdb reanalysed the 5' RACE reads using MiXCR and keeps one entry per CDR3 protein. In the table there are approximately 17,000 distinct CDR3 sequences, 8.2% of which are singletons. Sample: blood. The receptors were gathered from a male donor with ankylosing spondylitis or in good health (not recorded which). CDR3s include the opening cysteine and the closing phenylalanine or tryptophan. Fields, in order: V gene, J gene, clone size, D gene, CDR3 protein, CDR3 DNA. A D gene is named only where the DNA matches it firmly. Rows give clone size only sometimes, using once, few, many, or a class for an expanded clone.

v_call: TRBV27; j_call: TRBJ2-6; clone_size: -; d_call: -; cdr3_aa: CASSLFGGSGANVLTF; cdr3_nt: TGTGCCAGCAGTTTATTTGGGGGCTCTGGGGCCAACGTCCTGACTTTC
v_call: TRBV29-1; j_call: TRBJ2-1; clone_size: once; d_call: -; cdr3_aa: CSVESRAYEQFF; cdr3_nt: TGCAGCGTTGAAAGCCGCGCCTATGAGCAGTTCTTC
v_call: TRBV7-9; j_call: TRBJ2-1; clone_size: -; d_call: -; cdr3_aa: CASSFLGQDYDEQFF; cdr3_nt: TGTGCCAGCAGCTTTCTAGGACAGGACTACGATGAGCAGTTCTTC
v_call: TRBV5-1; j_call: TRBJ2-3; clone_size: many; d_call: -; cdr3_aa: CASSLGRSTDTQYF; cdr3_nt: TGCGCCAGCAGCTTGGGACGTAGCACAGATACGCAGTATTTT
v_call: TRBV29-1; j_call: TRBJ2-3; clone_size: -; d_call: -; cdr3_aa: CSVSTGDTQYF; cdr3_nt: TGCAGCGTCTCGACTGGAGATACGCAGTATTTT
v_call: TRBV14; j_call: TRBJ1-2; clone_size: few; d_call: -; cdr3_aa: CASSQRPDNYGYTF; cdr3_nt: TGTGCCAGCAGCCAACGGCCAGACAACTATGGCTACACCTTC
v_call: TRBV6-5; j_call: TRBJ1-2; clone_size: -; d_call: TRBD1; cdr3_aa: CASSFSTGTVGGYTF; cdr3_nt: TGTGCCAGCAGTTTCTCCACCGGGACAGTCGGCGGCTACACCTTC
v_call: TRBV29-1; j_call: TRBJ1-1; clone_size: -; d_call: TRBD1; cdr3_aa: CSVVRDRGVEAFF; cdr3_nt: TGCAGCGTTGTAAGGGACAGGGGTGTTGAAGCTTTCTTT
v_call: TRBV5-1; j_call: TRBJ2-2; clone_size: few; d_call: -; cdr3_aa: CASSLQQLSGELFF; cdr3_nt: TGCGCCAGCAGCTTGCAACAGCTTTCCGGGGAGCTGTTTTTT
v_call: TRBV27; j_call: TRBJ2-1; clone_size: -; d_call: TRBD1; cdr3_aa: CASRARGQGYNEQFF; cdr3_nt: TGTGCCAGCAGGGCACGGGGACAGGGCTACAATGAGCAGTTCTTC
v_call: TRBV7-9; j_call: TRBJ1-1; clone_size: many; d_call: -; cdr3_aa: CASSLVGKTEAFF; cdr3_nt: TGTGCCAGCAGCTTAGTCGGGAAGACTGAAGCTTTCTTT
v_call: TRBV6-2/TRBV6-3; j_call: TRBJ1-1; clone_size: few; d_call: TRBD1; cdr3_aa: CASSTRTGGSTEAFF; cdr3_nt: TGTGCCAGCAGTACAAGGACAGGCGGATCCACTGAAGCTTTCTTT
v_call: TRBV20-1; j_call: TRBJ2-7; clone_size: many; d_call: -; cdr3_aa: CSARDPGPDEQYF; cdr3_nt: TGCAGTGCTAGAGATCCAGGTCCGGACGAGCAGTACTTC
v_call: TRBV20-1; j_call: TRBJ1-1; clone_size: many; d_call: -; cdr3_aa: CSALHIEAFF; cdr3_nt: TGCAGTGCTTTACATATTGAAGCTTTCTTT
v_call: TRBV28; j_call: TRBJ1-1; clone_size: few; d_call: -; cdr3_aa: CASSFSWGTVNTEAFF; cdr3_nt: TGTGCCAGCAGTTTTAGCTGGGGCACAGTAAACACTGAAGCTTTCTTT
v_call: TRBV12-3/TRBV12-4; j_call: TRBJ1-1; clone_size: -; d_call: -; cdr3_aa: CATVVGGVRLENTEAFF; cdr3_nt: TGTGCCACCGTGGTGGGGGGAGTGCGGCTGGAGAACACTGAAGCTTTCTTT
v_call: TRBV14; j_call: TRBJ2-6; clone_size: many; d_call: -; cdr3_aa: CASSQDYPPANVLTF; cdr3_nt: TGTGCCAGCAGCCAAGATTACCCTCCTGCCAACGTCCTGACTTTC
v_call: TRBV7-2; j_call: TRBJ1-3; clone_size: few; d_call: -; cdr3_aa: CASSSSGGYGNTIYF; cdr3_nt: TGTGCCAGCAGCTCGTCCGGGGGTTATGGAAACACCATATATTTT
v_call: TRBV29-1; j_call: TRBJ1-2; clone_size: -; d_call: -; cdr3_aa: CSVEGFSGYGYTF; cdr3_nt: TGCAGCGTTGAAGGGTTTTCAGGCTATGGCTACACCTTC
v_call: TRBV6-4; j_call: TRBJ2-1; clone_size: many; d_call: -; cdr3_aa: CASALEQGDEQFF; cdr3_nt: TGTGCCAGCGCTCTTGAGCAGGGAGATGAGCAGTTCTTC
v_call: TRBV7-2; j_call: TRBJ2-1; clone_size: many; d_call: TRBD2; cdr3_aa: CASSVTSGRVLEQFF; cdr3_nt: TGTGCCAGCAGCGTGACTAGCGGGAGGGTCCTTGAGCAGTTCTTC
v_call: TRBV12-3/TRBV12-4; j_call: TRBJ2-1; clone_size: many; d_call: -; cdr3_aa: CASRRNREGNEQFF; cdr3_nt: TGTGCCAGCAGAAGGAACAGGGAGGGCAATGAGCAGTTCTTC
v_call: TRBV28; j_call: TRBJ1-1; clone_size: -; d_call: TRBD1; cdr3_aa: CASRKTGGGTEAFF; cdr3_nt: TGTGCCAGCAGAAAGACAGGGGGGGGCACTGAAGCTTTCTTT
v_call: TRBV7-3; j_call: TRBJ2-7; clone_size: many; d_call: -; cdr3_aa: CASSFYGSGYEQYF; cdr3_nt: TGTGCCAGCAGCTTTTACGGGAGCGGCTACGAGCAGTACTTC
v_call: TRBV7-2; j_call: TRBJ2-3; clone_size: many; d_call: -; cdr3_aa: CASGASRDTQYF; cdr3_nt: TGTGCCAGCGGTGCTAGCAGGGATACGCAGTATTTT
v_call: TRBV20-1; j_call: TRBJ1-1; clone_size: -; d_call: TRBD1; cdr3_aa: CSARVGQVNTEAFF; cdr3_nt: TGCAGTGCTAGGGTGGGACAGGTCAACACTGAAGCTTTCTTT
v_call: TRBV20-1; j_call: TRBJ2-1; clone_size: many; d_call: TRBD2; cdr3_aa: CSATSGGTSYNEQFF; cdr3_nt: TGCAGTGCGACTAGCGGGGGGACCTCCTACAATGAGCAGTTCTTC
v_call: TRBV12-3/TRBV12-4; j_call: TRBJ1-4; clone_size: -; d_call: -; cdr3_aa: CASSFGPGRGTTNEKLFF; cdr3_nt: TGTGCCAGCAGTTTTGGGCCGGGACGGGGAACCACTAATGAAAAACTGTTTTTT
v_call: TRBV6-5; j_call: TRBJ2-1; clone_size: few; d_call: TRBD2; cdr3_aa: CASSSLTSGPYNEQFF; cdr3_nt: TGTGCCAGCAGTTCCCTGACTAGCGGGCCCTACAATGAGCAGTTCTTC
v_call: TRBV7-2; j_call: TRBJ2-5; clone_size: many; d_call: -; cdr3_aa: CASSLVLSGETQYF; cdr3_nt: TGTGCCAGCAGCCTGGTTCTTAGTGGGGAGACCCAGTACTTC
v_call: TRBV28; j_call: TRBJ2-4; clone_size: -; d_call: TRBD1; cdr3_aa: CASSTYETGDQNIQYF; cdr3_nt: TGTGCCAGCAGCACCTATGAAACAGGGGACCAAAACATTCAGTACTTC
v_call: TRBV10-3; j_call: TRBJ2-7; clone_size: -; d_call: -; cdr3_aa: CAISGSFGQYF; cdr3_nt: TGTGCCATCAGTGGTTCCTTCGGGCAGTACTTC
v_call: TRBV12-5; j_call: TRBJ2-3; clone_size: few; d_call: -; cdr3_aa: CASGLEAARPQYF; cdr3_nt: TGTGCTAGTGGTTTGGAAGCTGCGAGGCCGCAGTATTTT
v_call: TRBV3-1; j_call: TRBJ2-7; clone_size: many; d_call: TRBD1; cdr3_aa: CASSQAPGQAYEQYF; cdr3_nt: TGTGCCAGCAGCCAAGCCCCGGGACAGGCCTACGAGCAGTACTTC
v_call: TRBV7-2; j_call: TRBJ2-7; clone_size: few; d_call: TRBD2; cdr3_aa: CASTRLAGPYEQYF; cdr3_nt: TGTGCCAGCACCCGACTAGCGGGGCCCTACGAGCAGTACTTC
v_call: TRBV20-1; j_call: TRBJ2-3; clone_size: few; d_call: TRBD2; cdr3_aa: CSASLAGGDTQYF; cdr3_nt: TGCAGTGCTAGTCTAGCGGGGGGGGATACGCAGTATTTT
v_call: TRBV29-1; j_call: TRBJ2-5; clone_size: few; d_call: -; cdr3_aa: CSVEITGAGETQYF; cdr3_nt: TGCAGCGTTGAAATAACGGGGGCAGGGGAGACCCAGTACTTC
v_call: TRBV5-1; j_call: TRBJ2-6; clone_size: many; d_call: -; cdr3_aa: CASSSGTGLANVLTF; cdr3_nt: TGCGCCAGCAGCTCGGGGACGGGCTTGGCCAACGTCCTGACTTTC
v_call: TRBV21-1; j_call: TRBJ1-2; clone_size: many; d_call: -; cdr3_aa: CASSKAGGANYGYTF; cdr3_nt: TGTGCCAGCAGCAAAGCGGGTGGGGCTAACTATGGCTACACCTTC
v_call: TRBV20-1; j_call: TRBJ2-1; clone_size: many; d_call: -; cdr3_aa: CSAAGSGPYNEQFF; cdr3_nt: TGCAGTGCAGCGGGTAGCGGCCCCTACAATGAGCAGTTCTTC
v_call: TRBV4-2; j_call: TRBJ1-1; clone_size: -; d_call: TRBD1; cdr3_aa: CASSETGGQTEAFF; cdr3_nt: TGTGCCAGCAGCGAAACAGGGGGTCAGACTGAAGCTTTCTTT
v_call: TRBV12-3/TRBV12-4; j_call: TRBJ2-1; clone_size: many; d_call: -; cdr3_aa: CASSLGGYNEQFF; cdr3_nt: TGTGCCAGCAGTTTAGGCGGGTACAATGAGCAGTTCTTC
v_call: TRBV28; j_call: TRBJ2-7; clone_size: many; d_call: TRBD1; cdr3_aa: CASRPGGTAEQYF; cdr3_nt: TGTGCCAGCAGACCAGGGGGCACGGCCGAGCAGTACTTC
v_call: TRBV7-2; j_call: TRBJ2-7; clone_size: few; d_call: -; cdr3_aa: CASSLARESTLEQYF; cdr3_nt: TGTGCCAGCAGCTTAGCACGGGAGTCGACCCTCGAGCAGTACTTC
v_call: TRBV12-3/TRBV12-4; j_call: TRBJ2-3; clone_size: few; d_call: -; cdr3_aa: CASSLGVRLADTDTQYF; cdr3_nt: TGTGCCAGCAGTTTAGGCGTCCGGCTAGCAGACACAGATACGCAGTATTTT
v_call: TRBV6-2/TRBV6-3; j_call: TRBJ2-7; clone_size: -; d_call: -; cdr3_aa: CASTIPRGNEQYF; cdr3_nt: TGTGCCAGCACCATCCCCAGGGGCAACGAGCAGTACTTC
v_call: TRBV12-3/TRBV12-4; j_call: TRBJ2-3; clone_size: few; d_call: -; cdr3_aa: CASSLGSRQGYADTQYF; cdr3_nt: TGTGCCAGCAGTTTAGGATCTCGGCAGGGGTATGCAGATACGCAGTATTTT
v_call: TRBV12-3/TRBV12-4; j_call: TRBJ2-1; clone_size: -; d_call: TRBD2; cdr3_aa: CASTPAGDITPEQFF; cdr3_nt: TGTGCCAGCACGCCAGCGGGGGACATTACCCCTGAGCAGTTCTTC
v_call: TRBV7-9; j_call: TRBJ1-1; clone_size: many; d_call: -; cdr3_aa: CASSLAQGRGEAFF; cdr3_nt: TGTGCCAGCAGCTTAGCGCAGGGGAGGGGCGAAGCTTTCTTT
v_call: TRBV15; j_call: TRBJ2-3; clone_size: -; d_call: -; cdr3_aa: CAVGTDPSTDTQYF; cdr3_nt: TGTGCCGTGGGCACGGATCCTAGCACAGATACGCAGTATTTT
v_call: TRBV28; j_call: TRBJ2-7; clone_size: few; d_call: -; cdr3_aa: CASSQGRKQYF; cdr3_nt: TGTGCCAGCAGTCAGGGACGAAAGCAGTACTTC
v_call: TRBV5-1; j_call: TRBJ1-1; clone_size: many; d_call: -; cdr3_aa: CASSSETGWEAFF; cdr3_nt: TGCGCCAGCAGCTCGGAAACAGGCTGGGAAGCTTTCTTT
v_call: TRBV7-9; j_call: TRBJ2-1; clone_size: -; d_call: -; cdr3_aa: CASSFSGIYNEQFF; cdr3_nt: TGTGCCAGCAGCTTTTCCGGGATCTACAATGAGCAGTTCTTC
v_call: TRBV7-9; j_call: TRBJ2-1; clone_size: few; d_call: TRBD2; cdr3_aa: CASSFSGGDPNEQFF; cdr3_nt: TGTGCCAGCAGCTTTAGCGGGGGGGACCCAAATGAGCAGTTCTTC
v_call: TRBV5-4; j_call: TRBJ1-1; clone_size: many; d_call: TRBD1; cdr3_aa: CASRDSGQGAKNTEAFF; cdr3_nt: TGTGCCAGCAGAGATTCGGGACAGGGGGCCAAGAACACTGAAGCTTTCTTT